These T cell receptor beta chains were read from a single sample in a study of OX40 agonist ivuxolimab in advanced cancers. Using immunoSEQ multiplex PCR, the repertoire was profiled, and TCRdb retains in-frame clones only, with some absent. This table holds approximately 100,000 clones, about nine tenths found once. Source: CD4+ or CD8+ T cells sorted from blood, taken in a trial of the OX40 agonist ivuxolimab. The receptor set was obtained from an adult with an advanced solid tumor such as melanoma, head and neck, liver or kidney cancer. Each CDR3 is given without its conserved first and last residue.

V	J	CDR3
TRBV7-3	TRBJ2-3	ASSLGLAGIGTDTQY
TRBV7-3	TRBJ2-3	ASSLGSGAGGTNTQY
TRBV28	TRBJ2-1	ASRLAGTYNEQF
TRBV13	TRBJ2-1	ASSPSQNGRNEQF
TRBV6-5	TRBJ2-3	ASSYSAGMGDTQY
TRBV29-1	TRBJ2-2	SVGTGGTTGELF
TRBV11-2	TRBJ2-5	ASSLVRAREETQY
TRBV28	TRBJ2-7	ASTERARGNEQY
TRBV2	TRBJ2-1	ASRLDGPHNEQF
TRBV5-1	TRBJ2-7	ASSVEGGGVEQY
TRBV7-9	TRBJ2-5	ASSSGGWAETQY
TRBV7-9	TRBJ2-1	ASRSGTAPVTSSYNEQF
TRBV28	TRBJ2-3	ASSLLRGTDTQY
TRBV5-5	TRBJ2-1	ASSPRTSGNNEQF
TRBV12-5	TRBJ2-1	ASGLDSGRTDEQF
TRBV9	TRBJ2-6	ASSVDRMAGANVLT
TRBV11-3	TRBJ2-7	ASSSGGSYEQY
TRBV5-6	TRBJ2-1	ASSPGTGRNEQF
TRBV7-2	TRBJ2-3	ASSPLRDTQY
TRBV27	TRBJ2-3	ASSLFGTGGSDGSPPSWYTQY
TRBV25-1	TRBJ2-7	ASRRTGASEQY
TRBV5-1	TRBJ2-2	ASSLGDNTGELF
TRBV7-9	TRBJ2-3	ASSLSGPDTQY
TRBV19	TRBJ2-7	ASSARNPREANEQY
TRBV7-2	TRBJ1-2	ASSFGQGDSGYT
TRBV5-6	TRBJ2-1	ASSLVGGNEQF
TRBV12-5	TRBJ2-5	ASGLSGSQETQY
TRBV19	TRBJ1-4	ASRAQGVINEKLF
TRBV28	TRBJ2-5	ATTIPTSGQETQY
TRBV5-6	TRBJ2-5	ASSLPRAGETQY
TRBV30	TRBJ2-7	AWSQIPLKYEQY
TRBV4-3	TRBJ1-5	ASSQDPRGQPQH
TRBV6-1	TRBJ2-7	ASSERTGAYEQY
TRBV21-1	TRBJ2-7	ASSQQGAVLYNEQY
TRBV6-1	TRBJ1-1	ASSGQTNTEAF
TRBV18	TRBJ2-5	ASSRREFETQY
TRBV9	TRBJ1-3	ASSVTGVGNTIY
TRBV6-5	TRBJ2-5	ASSPQAGGPGTQY
TRBV7-2	TRBJ2-3	ASSLDHATQY
TRBV5-1	TRBJ1-2	ASSFLGRALGYT
TRBV7-3	TRBJ2-3	ASSLRAPGTTQGDTQY
TRBV11-2	TRBJ2-7	ASTPTSGIYEQY
TRBV19	TRBJ2-3	ASKGPRDRGLMGTDTQY
TRBV4-1	TRBJ2-3	ASSQDRETGMAQY
TRBV5-1	TRBJ2-7	ASSLTPTYEQY
TRBV30	TRBJ2-3	AWNPRTGRTDTQY
TRBV28	TRBJ1-5	ASVLGGRVNQPQH
TRBV6-5	TRBJ2-3	ASRLAEGTDTQY
TRBV19	TRBJ1-3	ASSGRGTENTIY
TRBV2	TRBJ2-5	ASKGGMETQY
TRBV18	TRBJ2-7	ASSPVAQASYEQY
TRBV28	TRBJ2-1	ASSANLRPGEQF
TRBV28	TRBJ1-1	ASSVGGGSTEAF
TRBV28	TRBJ2-5	ASSPYSPVRETQY
TRBV15	TRBJ1-4	ATSRSPKGGGEKLF